Given below is one T cell receptor beta chain in context. Its specific antigen is unknown. No base quality information exists; no much larger clone differs at one position. The record originates from a study of T-cell memory formation after mild COVID-19 (dated by TCRdb to 2020 to 2023). About the full investigation: TCR sequence clusters from the two donors were found to be largely donor specific. In a couple of donors, T-cell clones that expanded and contracted after mild COVID-19 were tracked by sequencing TCRalpha and TCRbeta repertoires over time. The cohort was made up of two young adult volunteers, one female and one male, who were previously healthy.

The germline V gene encodes CDR1 DFQATT and CDR2 SNEGSKA (reference sequence). Trimming removed 3 bases from V and 2 bases from J, leaving 14 bases between the germline ends. Its CDR3 holds 15 amino acids, cysteine through phenylalanine. The DNA shown is the 45-base CDR3, in frame from base 1. Ficoll-Paque density gradient centrifugation was the method used to isolate PBMCs. General conclusions and limits of the study: Whether the second-wave clones peaking on day 37 were SARS-CoV-2 specific was not confirmed. The detection of some responding clones in pre-infection memory suggests that pre-existing cross-reactive memory T cells joined the SARS-CoV-2 response. Only a couple of mild cases were covered by the study, and larger cohorts that include severe cases with pre-infection samples were considered necessary. From day 15 to 85, contracting clones showed balanced CD4/CD8 phenotypes, whereas a second wave of clones that expanded from day 15 to 37 leaned towards CD4+. Contracting CD4+ clones turned up mainly in the CM and EM memory subsets, whereas EMRA was where CD8+ clones were enriched.

TCRdb lists the instrument as Illumina NovaSeq 6000. Using 5'RACE with constant-segment primers, TCRalpha and TCRbeta cDNA libraries were constructed, with sample barcodes and unique molecular identifiers added in the process. Trizol reagent was used to extract RNA from every sample. The libraries were amplified in two PCR steps, and the second step added a second sample barcode and Illumina TruSeq adapters. The libraries were sequenced on an Illumina NovaSeq using 2 x 150 bp paired-end reads. The original methods were these. Demultiplexing of reads and collapsing into UMI-guided consensus sequences were performed with migec v1.2.7. Using mixcr v2.1.11, UMI consensuses were aligned to TRA and TRB V and J templates and then assembled into clonotypes. Expanded or contracted clonotypes were those called significant by both edgeR and NoisET, with noise models trained on biological replicates. For edgeR calls, the cutoffs were a false discovery rate-adjusted p below 0.01 and a log2 fold-change threshold of 1. PCA with hierarchical clustering of max-normalized trajectories of the 1000 most abundant clonotypes was used as exploratory dynamics analysis. Separately sequenced CD4+ and CD8+ repertoires were used to assign the CD4 or CD8 phenotype of responding clones. TCRdb passed the public sequencing reads through fastp at Q25 and MiXCR, retaining productive beta sequences. For every CDR3 protein sequence, its rows merge into one entry that carries the most common genes and DNA. The V and J calls follow TCRdb's processing rather than the paper's. Here the sample has fewer than 700,000 distinct CDR3 sequences; roughly 22% occur a single time. Around 7.7% of the sample is in the top ten clones.

The sequence joins TRBV20-1 to TRBJ2-1; the D gene is possibly TRBD2, with 5 bases matching. The sequence was obtained from an adult woman who had mild COVID-19 (a few samples of this study predate the infection). The sample titles of this study are shuffled in the database, so cell type and time point are left out; the donor was told from shared clones. Material for sequencing was PBMCs or a T cell subset sorted from them (not recorded which). The CDR3 protein is CSASSAGITYNEQFF. The DNA sequence follows: TGCAGTGCTAGTTCGGCGGGCATAACCTACAATGAGCAGTTCTTC.